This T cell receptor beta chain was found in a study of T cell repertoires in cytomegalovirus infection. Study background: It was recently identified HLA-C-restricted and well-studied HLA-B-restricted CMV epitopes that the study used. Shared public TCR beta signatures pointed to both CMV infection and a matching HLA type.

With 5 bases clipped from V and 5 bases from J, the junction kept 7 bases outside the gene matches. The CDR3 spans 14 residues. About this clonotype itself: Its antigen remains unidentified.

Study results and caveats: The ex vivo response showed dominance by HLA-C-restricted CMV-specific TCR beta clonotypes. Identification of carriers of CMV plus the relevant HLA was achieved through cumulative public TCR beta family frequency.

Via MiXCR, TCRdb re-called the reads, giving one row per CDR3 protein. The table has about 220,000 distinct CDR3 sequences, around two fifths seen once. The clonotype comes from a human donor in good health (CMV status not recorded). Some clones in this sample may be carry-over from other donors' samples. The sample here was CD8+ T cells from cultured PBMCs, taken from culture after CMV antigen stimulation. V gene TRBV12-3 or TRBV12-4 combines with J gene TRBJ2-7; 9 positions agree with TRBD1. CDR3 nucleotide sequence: TGTGCCAGCAGTGCCGGGACAGGGCGTGACGAGCAGTACTTC. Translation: CASSAGTGRDEQYF.